A single sample gave rise to the 13 T cell receptor beta chains below, sequenced in a study of T-cell memory formation after mild COVID-19. TCRdb re-derived calls from the 5' RACE reads in MiXCR, one entry per CDR3 protein. Among roughly 300,000 distinct CDR3 sequences, 16% were seen once, and the ten largest hold roughly 25%. The source material was PBMCs or a T cell subset sorted from them (not recorded which). The source of these receptors is a man between 18 and 35 years old who had mild COVID-19 (a few samples of this study predate the infection). Cell type and time point are not known.

The V gene is TRBV4-1, the J gene TRBJ1-2; D gene uncertain. CDR1 and CDR2 from the germline V gene are MGHRA and YSYEKL. The CDR3 totals 14 residues. Trimming left V 0 bases short and J 3 bases short, with 8 bases between. The CDR3 loop is CASSQDLIHYGYTF. The DNA of the CDR3 is TGCGCCAGCAGCCAAGATCTTATTCACTATGGCTACACCTTC.

The sample holds a few counts of this clonotype. V is TRBV20-1 and J is TRBJ1-1, with unresolved D. Germline assignment: CDR1 DFQATT and CDR2 SNEGSKA (reference sequence). Trimming pared 0 bases from V and 0 bases from J, leaving 11 bases between. This CDR3 has 15 amino acids. The CDR3 region is CSARDGREMNTEAFF. In DNA form, the CDR3 reads TGCAGTGCTAGAGATGGAAGGGAAATGAACACTGAAGCTTTCTTT.

The chain is built from TRBV10-3 and TRBJ2-5; 9 bases are a match to TRBD1. The CDR3 has 13 amino acids. CDR1 and CDR2 from the germline V gene are ENHRY and SYGVKD. V shed 10 bases, J shed 5 bases, and the junction held 8 bases outside the gene matches. The CDR3: CATRDREGETQYF. The DNA for the CDR3 is TGTGCCACCCGGGACAGGGAAGGGGAGACCCAGTACTTC.

The chain uses TRBV7-8 and TRBJ2-7; tentatively, D is TRBD2 (6 bases). In germline, CDR1 is SGHVS, CDR2 FQNEAQ. CDR3 length: 13 residues. V lost 5 bases to trimming and J lost 7 bases, with 15 bases between them. The CDR3 protein is CASSGRREREQYF. Here the CDR3 DNA reads TGTGCCAGCAGCGGCCGGCGGGAAAGGGAGCAGTACTTC.

This clonotype has more than one count but fewer than ten. The chain links TRBV15 to TRBJ2-3; 7 bases match TRBD2. CDR3 length: 15 amino acids. Germline V gene data show CDR1 as LNHNV and CDR2 as YYDKDF (reference sequence). Trimming cost V 3 bases and J 9 bases; bases outside gene matches: 12. As DNA, the CDR3 is TGTGCCACCAGCAGCGACCTACCGGGACTACGGACGCAGTATTTT. Residues: CATSSDLPGLRTQYF. Full variable domain (rest looked up from reference TRBV15 and TRBJ2-3): DAMVIQNPRYQVTQFGKPVTLSCSQTLNHNVMYWYQQKSSQAPKLLFHYYDKDFNNEADTPDNFQSRRPNTSFCFLDIRSPGLGDTAMYLCATSSDLPGLRTQYFGPGTRLTVL.

This chain connects TRBV6-6 to TRBJ1-1, with a weak D call TRBD1 (5 bases). Germline-derived CDR1 and CDR2 are MNHNY and SVGAGI (reference sequence). This CDR3 has 13 amino acids. The ends were cut back, 10 bases at V and 1 base at J, with 13 bases in the middle. This chain's CDR3 is CATYGHPNTEAFF. DNA of the CDR3: TGTGCCACCTACGGACATCCGAACACTGAAGCTTTCTTT.

The chain uses TRBV7-8 and TRBJ1-5; tentative D call: TRBD1 (6 bases). The germline V gene has CDR1 SGHVS and CDR2 FQNEAQ. The length of the CDR3 is 13 residues. With 5 bases removed from V and 6 bases from J, the gap between germline ends came to 11 bases. Here the CDR3 DNA reads TGTGCCAGCAGCGGCTCAGGGGCTCAGCCCCAGCATTTT. Protein sequence: CASSGSGAQPQHF.

Only a few counts were recorded for this clonotype. The chain combines TRBV12-3 or TRBV12-4 with TRBJ1-1, with D maybe TRBD1 (5 bases). With 6 bases removed from V and 10 bases from J, the gap between germline ends came to 9 bases. This CDR3 contains 10 residues. The CDR3: CASSLRVAFF. CDR3 coding DNA: TGTGCCAGCAGCCTCAGGGTAGCTTTCTTT.

This clonotype came up a few times. This chain connects TRBV5-1 to TRBJ2-1, with D possibly being TRBD2 (5 bases). CDR3 size: 14 residues. Germline loops: CDR1 SGHRS, CDR2 YFSETQ. V lost 0 bases to trimming and J lost 6 bases, with 10 bases between them. CDR3 DNA sequence: TGCGCCAGCAGCTTGGCAGCGGTAGCCAATGAGCAGTTCTTC. Its translation is CASSLAAVANEQFF.

V is TRBV6-2 or TRBV6-3 and J is TRBJ2-5; D may be TRBD1 or TRBD2 (5 bases each). Trimming took 6 bases from V and 7 from J, leaving 18 bases between them. The CDR3 loop spans 14 amino acids. The germline CDR1 and CDR2 sequences are MNHEY and SVGEGT. The CDR3 coding sequence is TGTGCCAGCAGCGCAGGGACGGCCGGAGGGACCCAGTACTTC. Translating gives CASSAGTAGGTQYF.

This clonotype was recorded a few times. The CDR3 sequence is CAYGVNYGYTF. DNA for the CDR3: TGTGCCTACGGGGTCAACTATGGCTACACCTTC. The chain joins TRBV30 to TRBJ1-2; D remains ambiguous. The CDR3 totals 11 residues. V shed 7 bases and J shed 2 bases, with 8 bases lying between them. Per the germline V gene, CDR1 is GTSNPN and CDR2 is SVGIG (reference sequence).

This chain connects TRBV6-1 to TRBJ2-7; tentatively, D is TRBD1 (7 bases). The V gene's germline CDR1 is MNHNS and CDR2 SASEGT. Trimming stripped 8 bases from V and 5 bases from J, with 10 bases between. This CDR3 is built from 11 residues. The CDR3 DNA is TGTGCCAGCTTCAGGGGGGACGAGCAGTACGTC. Residues: CASFRGDEQYV.

The chain couples TRBV12-5 to TRBJ2-3; TRBD2 might be the D (7 bases). The CDR3 is made up of 17 amino acids. Looked up from germline, CDR1 is LGHNT and CDR2 is FRNRAP. The V and J ends lost 6 bases and 10 bases respectively, with 29 bases between them. CDR3 sequence: CASGHNGAGEGRSAQYF. The DNA for the CDR3 is TGTGCTAGTGGCCACAACGGGGCAGGGGAGGGCAGATCAGCGCAGTATTTT.